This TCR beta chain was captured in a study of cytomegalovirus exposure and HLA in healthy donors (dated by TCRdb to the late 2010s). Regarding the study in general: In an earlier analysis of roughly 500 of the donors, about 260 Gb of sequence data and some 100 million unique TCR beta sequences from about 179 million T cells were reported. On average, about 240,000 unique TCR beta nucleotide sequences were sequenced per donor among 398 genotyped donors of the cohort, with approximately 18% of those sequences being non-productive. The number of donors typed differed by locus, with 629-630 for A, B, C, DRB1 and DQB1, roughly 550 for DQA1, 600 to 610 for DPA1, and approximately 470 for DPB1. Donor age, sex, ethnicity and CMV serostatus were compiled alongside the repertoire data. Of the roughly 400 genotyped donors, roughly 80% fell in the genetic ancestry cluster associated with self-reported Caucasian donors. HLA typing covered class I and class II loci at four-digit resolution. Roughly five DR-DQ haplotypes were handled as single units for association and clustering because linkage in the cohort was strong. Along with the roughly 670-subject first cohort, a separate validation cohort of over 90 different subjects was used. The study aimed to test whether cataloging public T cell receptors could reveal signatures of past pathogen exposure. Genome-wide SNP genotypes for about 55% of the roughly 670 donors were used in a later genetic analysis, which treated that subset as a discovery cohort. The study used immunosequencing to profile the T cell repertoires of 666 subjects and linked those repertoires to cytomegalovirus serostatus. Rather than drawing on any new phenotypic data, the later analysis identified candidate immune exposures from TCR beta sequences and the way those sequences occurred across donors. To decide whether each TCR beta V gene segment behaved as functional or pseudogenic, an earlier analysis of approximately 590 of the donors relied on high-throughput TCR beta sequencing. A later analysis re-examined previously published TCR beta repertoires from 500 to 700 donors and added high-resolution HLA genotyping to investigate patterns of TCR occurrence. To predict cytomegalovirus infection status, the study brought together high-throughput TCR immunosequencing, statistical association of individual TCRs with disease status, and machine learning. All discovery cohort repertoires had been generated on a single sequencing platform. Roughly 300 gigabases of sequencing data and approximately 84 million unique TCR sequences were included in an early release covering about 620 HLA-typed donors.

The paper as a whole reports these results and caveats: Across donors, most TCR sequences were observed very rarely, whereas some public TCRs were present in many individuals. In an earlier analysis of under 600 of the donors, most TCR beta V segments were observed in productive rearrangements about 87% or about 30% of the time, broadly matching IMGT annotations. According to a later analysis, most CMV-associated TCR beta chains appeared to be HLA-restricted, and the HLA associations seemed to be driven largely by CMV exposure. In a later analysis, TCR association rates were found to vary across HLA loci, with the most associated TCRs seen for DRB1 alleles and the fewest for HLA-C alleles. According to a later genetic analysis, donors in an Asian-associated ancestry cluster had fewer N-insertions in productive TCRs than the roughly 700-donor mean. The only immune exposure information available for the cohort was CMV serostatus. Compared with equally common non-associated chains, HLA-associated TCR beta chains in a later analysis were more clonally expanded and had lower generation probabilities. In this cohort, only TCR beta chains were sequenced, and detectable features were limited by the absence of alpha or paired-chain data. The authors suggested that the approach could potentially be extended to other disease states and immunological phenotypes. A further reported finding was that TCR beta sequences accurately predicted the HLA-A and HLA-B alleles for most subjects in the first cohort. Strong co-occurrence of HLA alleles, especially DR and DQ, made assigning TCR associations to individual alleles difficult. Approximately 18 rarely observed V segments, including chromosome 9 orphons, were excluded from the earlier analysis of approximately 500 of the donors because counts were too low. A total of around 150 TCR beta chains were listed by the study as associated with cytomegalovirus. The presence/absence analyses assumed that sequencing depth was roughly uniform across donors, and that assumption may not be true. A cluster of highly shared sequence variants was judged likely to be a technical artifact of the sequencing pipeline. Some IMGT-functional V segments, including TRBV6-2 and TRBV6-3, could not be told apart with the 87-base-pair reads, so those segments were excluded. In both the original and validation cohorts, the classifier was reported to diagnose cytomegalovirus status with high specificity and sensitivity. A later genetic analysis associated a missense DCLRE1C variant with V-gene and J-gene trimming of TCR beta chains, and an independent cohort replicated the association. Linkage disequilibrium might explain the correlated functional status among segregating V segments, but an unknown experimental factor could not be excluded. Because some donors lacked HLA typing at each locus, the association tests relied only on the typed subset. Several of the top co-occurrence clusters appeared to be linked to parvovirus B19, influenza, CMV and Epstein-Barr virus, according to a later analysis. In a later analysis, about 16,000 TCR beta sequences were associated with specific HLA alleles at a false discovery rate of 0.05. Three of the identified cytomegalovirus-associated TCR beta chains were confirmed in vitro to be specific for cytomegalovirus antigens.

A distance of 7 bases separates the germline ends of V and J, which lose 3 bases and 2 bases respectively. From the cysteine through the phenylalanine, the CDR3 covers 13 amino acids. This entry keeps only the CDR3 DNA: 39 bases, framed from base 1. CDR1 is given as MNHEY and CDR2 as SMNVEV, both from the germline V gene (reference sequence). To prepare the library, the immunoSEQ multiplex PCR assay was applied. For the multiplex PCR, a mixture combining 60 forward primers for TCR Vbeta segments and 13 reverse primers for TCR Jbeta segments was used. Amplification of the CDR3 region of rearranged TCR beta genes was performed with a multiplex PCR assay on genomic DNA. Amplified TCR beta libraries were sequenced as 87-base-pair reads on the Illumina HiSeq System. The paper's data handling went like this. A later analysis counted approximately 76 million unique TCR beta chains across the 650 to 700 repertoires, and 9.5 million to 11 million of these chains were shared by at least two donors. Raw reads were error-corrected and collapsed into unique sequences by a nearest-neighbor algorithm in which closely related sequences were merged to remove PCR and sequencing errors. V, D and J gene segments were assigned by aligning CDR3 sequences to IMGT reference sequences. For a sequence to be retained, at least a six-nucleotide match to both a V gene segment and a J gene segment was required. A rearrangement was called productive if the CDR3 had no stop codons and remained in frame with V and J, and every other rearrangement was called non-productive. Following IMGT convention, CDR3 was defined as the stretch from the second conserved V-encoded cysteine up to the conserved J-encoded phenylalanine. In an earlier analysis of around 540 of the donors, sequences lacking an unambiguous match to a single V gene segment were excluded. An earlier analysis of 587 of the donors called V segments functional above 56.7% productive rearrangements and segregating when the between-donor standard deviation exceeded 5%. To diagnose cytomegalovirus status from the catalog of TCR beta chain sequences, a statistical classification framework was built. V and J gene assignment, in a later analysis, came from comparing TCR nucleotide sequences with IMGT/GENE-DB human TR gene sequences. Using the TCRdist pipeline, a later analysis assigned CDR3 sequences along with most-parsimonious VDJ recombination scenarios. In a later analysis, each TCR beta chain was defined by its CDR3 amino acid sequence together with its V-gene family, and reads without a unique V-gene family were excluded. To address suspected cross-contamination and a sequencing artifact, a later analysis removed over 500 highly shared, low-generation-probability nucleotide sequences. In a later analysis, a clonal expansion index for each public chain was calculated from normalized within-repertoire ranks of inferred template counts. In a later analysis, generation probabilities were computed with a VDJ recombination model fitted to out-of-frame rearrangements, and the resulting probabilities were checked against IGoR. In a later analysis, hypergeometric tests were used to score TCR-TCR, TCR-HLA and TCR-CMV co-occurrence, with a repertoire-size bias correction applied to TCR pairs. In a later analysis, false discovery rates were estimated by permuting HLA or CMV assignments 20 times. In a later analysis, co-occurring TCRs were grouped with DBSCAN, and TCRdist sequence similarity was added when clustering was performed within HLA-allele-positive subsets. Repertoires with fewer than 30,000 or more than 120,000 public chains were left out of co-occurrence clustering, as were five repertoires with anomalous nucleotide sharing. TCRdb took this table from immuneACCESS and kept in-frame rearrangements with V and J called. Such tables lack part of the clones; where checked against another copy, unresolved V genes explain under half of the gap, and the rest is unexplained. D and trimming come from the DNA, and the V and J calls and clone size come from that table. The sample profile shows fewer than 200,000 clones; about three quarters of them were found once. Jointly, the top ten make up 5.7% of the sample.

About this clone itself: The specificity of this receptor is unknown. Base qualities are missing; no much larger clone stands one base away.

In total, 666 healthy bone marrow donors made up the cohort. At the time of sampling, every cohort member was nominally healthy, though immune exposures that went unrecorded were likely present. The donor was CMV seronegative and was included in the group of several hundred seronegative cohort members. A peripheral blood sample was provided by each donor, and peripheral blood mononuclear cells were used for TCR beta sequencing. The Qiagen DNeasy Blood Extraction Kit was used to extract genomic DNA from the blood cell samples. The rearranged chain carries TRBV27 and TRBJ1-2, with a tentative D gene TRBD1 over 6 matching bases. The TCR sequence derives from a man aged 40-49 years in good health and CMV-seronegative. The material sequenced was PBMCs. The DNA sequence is TGTGCCAGCAGTTTCACAGGGAACTATGGCTACACCTTC. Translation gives CASSFTGNYGYTF.